What follows are 3 T cell receptor beta chains derived from one specimen sequenced in a study of OX40 agonist ivuxolimab in advanced cancers. TCRdb keeps only in-frame clones here, not all; method: immunoSEQ multiplex PCR. The sample has about 47,000 clones, around four fifths seen once. This sample comprised CD4+ or CD8+ T cells sorted from blood, obtained in a trial of the OX40 agonist ivuxolimab. These TCRs come from an adult with an advanced solid tumor such as melanoma, head and neck, liver or kidney cancer.

This clone was seen just once. J is TRBJ2-3 and V is TRBV6-4, with TRBD2 identical over 12 bases. The J segment lost 4 bases and the V segment lost 8 bases, leaving 7 bases of the junction unmatched. The CDR3 covers 15 residues. Per germline, CDR1 MRHNA and CDR2 SNTAGT. The DNA for the CDR3 is TGTGCCAGCGCTAGACTAGCGGGAGACTCAGATACGCAGTATTTT. Its translation is CASARLAGDSDTQYF.

The rearrangement uses TRBV28 and TRBJ1-1, with no clear D. The germline V gene has CDR1 MDHEN and CDR2 SYDVKM. Trimming removed 1 base at V and 0 bases at J, with 6 bases between. CDR3 length equals 14 residues. The CDR3 bases are TGTGCCAGCAGTTTATTAGAGGTGAACACTGAAGCTTTCTTT. Translating it yields CASSLLEVNTEAFF. Looking up the rest from reference TRBV28 and TRBJ1-1 gives the full variable domain: DVKVTQSSRYLVKRTGEKVFLECVQDMDHENMFWYRQDPGLGLRLIYFSYDVKMKEKGDIPEGYSVSREKKERFSLILESASTNQTSMYLCASSLLEVNTEAFFGQGTRLTVV.

The genes are TRBV27 and TRBJ2-5, with D perhaps matching TRBD2 (5 bases). The V gene lost 5 bases and the J gene lost 5 bases, with 24 bases spanning the gap. The V gene's germline CDR1 is MNHEY and CDR2 SMNVEV (reference sequence). The CDR3 has 17 residues. The CDR3 DNA is TGTGCCAGCAGTCCCGGAGGCCTTTCGGCGGCATGGGAGACCCAGTACTTC. It yields the protein CASSPGGLSAAWETQYF.